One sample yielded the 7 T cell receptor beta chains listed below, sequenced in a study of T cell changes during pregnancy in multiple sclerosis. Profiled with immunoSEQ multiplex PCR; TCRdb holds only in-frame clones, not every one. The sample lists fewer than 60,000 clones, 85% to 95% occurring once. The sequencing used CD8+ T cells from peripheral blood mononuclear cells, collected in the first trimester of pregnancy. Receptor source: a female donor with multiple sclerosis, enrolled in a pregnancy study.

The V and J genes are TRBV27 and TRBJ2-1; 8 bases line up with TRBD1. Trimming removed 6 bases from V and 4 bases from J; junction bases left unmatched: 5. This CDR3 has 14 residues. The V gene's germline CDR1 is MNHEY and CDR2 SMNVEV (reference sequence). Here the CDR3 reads CASRETGDYNEQFF. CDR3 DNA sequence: TGTGCCAGCAGGGAGACAGGGGATTACAATGAGCAGTTCTTC.

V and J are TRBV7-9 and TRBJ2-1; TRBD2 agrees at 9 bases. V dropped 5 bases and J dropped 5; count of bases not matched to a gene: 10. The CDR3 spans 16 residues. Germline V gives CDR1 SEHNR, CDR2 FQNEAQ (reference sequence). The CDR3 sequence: CASSHLRLAGNNEQFF. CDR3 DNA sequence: TGTGCCAGCAGCCACCTAAGGCTAGCGGGAAACAATGAGCAGTTCTTC.

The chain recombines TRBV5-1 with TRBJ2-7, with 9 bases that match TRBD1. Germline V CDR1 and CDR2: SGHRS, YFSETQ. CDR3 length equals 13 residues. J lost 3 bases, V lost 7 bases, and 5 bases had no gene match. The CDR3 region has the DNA TGCGCCAGCGGTGAGGACAGGGGCTACGAGCAGTACTTC. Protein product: CASGEDRGYEQYF.

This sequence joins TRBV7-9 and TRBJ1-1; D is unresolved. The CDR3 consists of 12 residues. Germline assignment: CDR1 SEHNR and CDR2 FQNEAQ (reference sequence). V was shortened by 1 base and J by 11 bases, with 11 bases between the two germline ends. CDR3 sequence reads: CASSLVSEEAFF. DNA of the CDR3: TGTGCCAGCAGCTTAGTTTCAGAGGAGGCTTTCTTT.

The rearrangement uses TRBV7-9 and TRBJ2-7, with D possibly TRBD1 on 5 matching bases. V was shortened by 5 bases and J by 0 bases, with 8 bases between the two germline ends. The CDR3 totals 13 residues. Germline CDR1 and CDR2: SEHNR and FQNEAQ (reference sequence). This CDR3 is CASSRQSSYEQYF. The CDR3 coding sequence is TGTGCCAGCAGCAGACAGAGCTCCTACGAGCAGTACTTC.

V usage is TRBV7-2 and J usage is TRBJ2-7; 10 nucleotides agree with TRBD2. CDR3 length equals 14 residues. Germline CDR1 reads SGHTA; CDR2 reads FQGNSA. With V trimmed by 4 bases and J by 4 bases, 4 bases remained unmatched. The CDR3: CASSSGLALYEQYF. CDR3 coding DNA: TGTGCCAGCAGCTCGGGACTAGCGTTATACGAGCAGTACTTC.

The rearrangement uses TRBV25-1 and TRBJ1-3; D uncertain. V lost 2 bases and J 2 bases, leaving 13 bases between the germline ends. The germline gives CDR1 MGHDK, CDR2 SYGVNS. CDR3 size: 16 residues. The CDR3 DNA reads TGTGCCAGCAGTGAAGGAAGCGGGCAGCCTGGAAACACCATATATTTT. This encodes CASSEGSGQPGNTIYF.